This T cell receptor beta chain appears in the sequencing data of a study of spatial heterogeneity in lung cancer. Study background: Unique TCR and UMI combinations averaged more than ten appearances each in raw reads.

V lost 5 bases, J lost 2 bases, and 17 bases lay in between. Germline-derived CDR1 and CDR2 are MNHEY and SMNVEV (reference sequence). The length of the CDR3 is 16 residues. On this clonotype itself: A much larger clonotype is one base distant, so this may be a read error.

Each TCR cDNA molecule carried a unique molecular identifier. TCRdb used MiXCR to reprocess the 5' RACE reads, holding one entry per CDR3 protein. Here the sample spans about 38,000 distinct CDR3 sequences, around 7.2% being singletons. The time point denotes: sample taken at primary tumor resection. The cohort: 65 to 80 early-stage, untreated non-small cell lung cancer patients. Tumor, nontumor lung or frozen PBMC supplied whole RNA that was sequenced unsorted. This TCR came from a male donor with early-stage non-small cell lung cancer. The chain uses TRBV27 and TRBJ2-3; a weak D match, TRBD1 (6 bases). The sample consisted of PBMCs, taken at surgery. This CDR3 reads CASSIRETGYTDTQYF. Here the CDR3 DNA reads TGTGCCAGCAGTATAAGGGAGACAGGCTACACAGATACGCAGTATTTT.